This T cell receptor (beta chain) was observed in a study of T cell responses to AZD1222 COVID-19 vaccine. The analysis combined second doses at about 4 or about 12 weeks. Overall study results and limits: Donors skewed white British and female; clonal diversity was possibly underestimated.

TCRdb's copy holds only in-frame clones and misses some; the assay was immunoSEQ multiplex PCR. The sample lists approximately 110,000 clones; nearly 90% were seen once. As regards this clone: No antigen is known for it.

CDR1 and CDR2 from the germline V gene are LGHDT and YNNKEL (reference sequence). The CDR3 totals 13 residues. The J segment lost 10 bases and the V segment lost 4 bases, leaving 8 bases of the junction unmatched. The source of this sequence is an adult who received the AZD1222 COVID-19 vaccine. V is TRBV3-1 (or the pseudogene TRBV3-2) and J is TRBJ1-1; 8 positions match TRBD1. The sequenced sample was peripheral blood, obtained 28 days after the second AZD1222 dose. CDR3 residues: CASSLTSGGSAFF. The CDR3 DNA reads TGTGCCAGCAGCCTCACATCAGGGGGCTCAGCTTTCTTT.